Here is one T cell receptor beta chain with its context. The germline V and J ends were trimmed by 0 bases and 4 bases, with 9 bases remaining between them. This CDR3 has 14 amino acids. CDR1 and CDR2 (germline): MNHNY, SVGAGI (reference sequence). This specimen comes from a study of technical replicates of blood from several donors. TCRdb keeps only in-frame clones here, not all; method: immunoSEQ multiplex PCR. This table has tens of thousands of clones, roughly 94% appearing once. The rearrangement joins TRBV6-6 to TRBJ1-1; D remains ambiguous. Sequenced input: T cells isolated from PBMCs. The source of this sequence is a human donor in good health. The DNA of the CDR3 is TGTGCCAGCAGTTACTCGGGAGGTGGCACTGAAGCTTTCTTT. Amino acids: CASSYSGGGTEAFF.